This is a list of T cell receptor beta chains from one sample in a study of blood T cell repertoires in COVID-19. Libraries were prepared by immunoSEQ multiplex PCR; TCRdb keeps only in-frame clonotypes and omits some of them. The repertoire includes about 73,000 clones, 75% to 90% of them detected once, and more than 2% sits in the top ten. Material for sequencing was peripheral blood. These receptors were obtained from an elderly man with active or convalescent COVID-19. Each CDR3 is given with its conserved first and last residue. Fields, in order: clone size, V gene, D gene, J gene, CDR3 protein, CDR3 DNA. The D gene is left open where the match is weak. Rows give clone size only sometimes, using once, few, many, or a class for an expanded clone.

>NA|TRBV2|TRBD1|TRBJ1-5
CASRKQGAGQPQHF
TGTGCCAGCAGAAAACAGGGGGCAGGGCAGCCCCAGCATTTT
>NA|TRBV5-1|NA|TRBJ2-3
CASSLGPGTDTQYF
TGCGCCAGCAGCTTGGGTCCCGGCACAGATACGCAGTATTTT
>NA|TRBV5-1|NA|TRBJ1-1
CASSQQGGNTEAFF
TGCGCCAGCAGCCAACAGGGTGGGAACACTGAAGCTTTCTTT
>NA|TRBV10-3|TRBD1|TRBJ2-1
CAISEQGVEQFF
TGTGCCATCAGTGAGCAGGGGGTTGAGCAGTTCTTC
>NA|TRBV7-9|TRBD2|TRBJ2-7
CASSFRAAGTSTYEQYF
TGTGCCAGCAGCTTCCGGGCAGCCGGGACTAGCACATACGAGCAGTACTTC
>NA|TRBV5-1|TRBD1|TRBJ1-2
CASSLTGGFGYTF
TGCGCCAGCAGCTTGACAGGGGGTTTTGGCTACACCTTC
>NA|TRBV5-5|TRBD2|TRBJ2-7
CASSFGLAGARGEQYF
TGTGCCAGCAGCTTTGGGCTAGCGGGCGCTCGGGGGGAGCAGTACTTC
>NA|TRBV19|NA|TRBJ1-5
CASSIRVNQPQHF
TGTGCCAGTAGTATTCGCGTCAATCAGCCCCAGCATTTT
>NA|TRBV10-2|NA|TRBJ1-5
CASSFMADQPQHF
TGCGCCAGCAGCTTTATGGCCGATCAGCCCCAGCATTTT
>few|TRBV3-1/TRBV3-2|TRBD2|TRBJ2-1
CASSQDFRLAGSYNEQFF
TGTGCCAGCAGCCAAGACTTCAGACTAGCGGGGTCCTACAATGAGCAGTTCTTC
>once|TRBV18|NA|TRBJ1-1
CASSPRNTEAFF
TGTGCCAGCTCCCCTCGGAACACTGAAGCTTTCTTT
>NA|TRBV7-8|TRBD1|TRBJ1-3
CASSVEGQLSGNTIYF
TGTGCCAGCAGCGTAGAGGGACAGCTCTCTGGAAACACCATATATTTT
>NA|TRBV5-4|NA|TRBJ2-2
CASSPEANTGELFF
TGTGCCAGCAGCCCGGAGGCGAACACCGGGGAGCTGTTTTTT
>NA|TRBV19|NA|TRBJ1-3
CASSIALRVPGNTIYF
TGTGCCAGTAGTATAGCCCTCCGGGTCCCTGGAAACACCATATATTTT
>NA|TRBV21-1|NA|TRBJ2-2
CASSKEGGASTGELFF
TGTGCCAGCAGCAAAGAGGGGGGGGCATCCACCGGGGAGCTGTTTTTT
>NA|TRBV13|TRBD1|TRBJ2-1
CASSRSTGGNNNEQFF
TGTGCCAGCAGCCGATCAACAGGGGGCAATAACAATGAGCAGTTCTTC
>NA|TRBV11-2|TRBD1|TRBJ2-7
CASSGTVSYEQYF
TGTGCCAGCAGCGGGACAGTCTCCTACGAGCAGTACTTC
>NA|TRBV18|TRBD1|TRBJ1-5
CASSPLGTGEQPQHF
TGTGCCAGCTCACCATTAGGGACAGGGGAACAGCCCCAGCATTTT
>NA|TRBV28|NA|TRBJ2-5
CASSLGGQETQYF
TGTGCCAGCAGTTTGGGGGGACAAGAGACCCAGTACTTC
>NA|TRBV19|NA|TRBJ2-6
CASSSSVMSGANVLTF
TGTGCCAGTAGTTCCTCGGTAATGTCTGGGGCCAACGTCCTGACTTTC
>NA|TRBV2|TRBD2|TRBJ2-7
CASSGLANYEQYF
TGTGCCAGCAGTGGACTAGCGAACTACGAGCAGTACTTC
>NA|TRBV6-5|NA|TRBJ1-5
CASSYRGNQPQHF
TGTGCCAGCAGTTACAGGGGAAATCAGCCCCAGCATTTT
>NA|TRBV21-1|NA|TRBJ2-7
CASSKESTSRSYEQYF
TGTGCCAGCAGCAAAGAAAGTACTAGCCGGTCCTACGAGCAGTACTTC
>NA|TRBV6-2/TRBV6-3|TRBD2|TRBJ2-3
CASSTPGRGGRDTQYF
TGTGCCAGCAGTACCCCCGGGCGCGGGGGTAGAGATACGCAGTATTTT
>few|TRBV15|TRBD1|TRBJ1-1
CATSRDKGAAAGGEAFF
TGTGCCACCAGCAGAGATAAGGGGGCGGCGGCCGGCGGCGAAGCTTTCTTT
>NA|TRBV7-9|NA|TRBJ2-2
CASSFEGAGELFF
TGTGCCAGCAGCTTCGAGGGGGCCGGGGAGCTGTTTTTT
>NA|TRBV7-2|TRBD1|TRBJ2-7
CASSIDRGRDEQYF
TGTGCCAGCAGCATAGACAGGGGCAGGGACGAGCAGTACTTC
>NA|TRBV12-3/TRBV12-4|NA|TRBJ2-1
CASSPTYNEQFF
TGTGCCAGCAGTCCCACCTACAATGAGCAGTTCTTC
>NA|TRBV5-1|TRBD2|TRBJ2-1
CASSLLAGDSEQFF
TGCGCCAGCAGCCTACTAGCGGGAGACTCCGAGCAGTTCTTC
>few|TRBV5-1|NA|TRBJ2-2
CASSLVSGNTGELFF
TGCGCCAGCAGCTTGGTTAGCGGGAACACCGGGGAGCTGTTTTTT
>NA|TRBV30|TRBD1|TRBJ2-2
CAWKRQGGTGELFF
TGTGCCTGGAAACGACAGGGCGGAACCGGGGAGCTGTTTTTT
>NA|TRBV5-6|NA|TRBJ2-1
CASSRDTYNEQFF
TGTGCCAGCAGCCGGGACACTTACAATGAGCAGTTCTTC
>few|TRBV7-8|NA|TRBJ2-1
CASSFSRVRSYNEQFF
TGTGCCAGCAGCTTCTCTCGGGTCCGCTCCTACAATGAGCAGTTCTTC
>NA|TRBV28|NA|TRBJ2-7
CASSFMGNYYEQYF
TGTGCCAGCAGTTTTATGGGTAACTACTACGAGCAGTACTTC
>NA|TRBV7-9|NA|TRBJ1-2
CASSFLGALGYTF
TGTGCCAGCAGCTTTCTGGGGGCGCTTGGCTACACCTTC
>once|TRBV10-3|NA|TRBJ2-7
CAISESKTVNYEQYF
TGTGCCATCAGTGAGTCGAAAACAGTGAACTACGAGCAGTACTTC
>once|TRBV9|TRBD2|TRBJ2-3
CASSVGGRAADTQYF
TGTGCCAGCAGCGTAGGCGGGAGGGCCGCAGATACGCAGTATTTT
>NA|TRBV30|NA|TRBJ1-5
CAWSARGNQPQHF
TGTGCCTGGAGTGCCAGGGGCAATCAGCCCCAGCATTTT
>NA|TRBV6-5|NA|TRBJ2-5
CASSFGGLGETQYF
TGTGCCAGCAGTTTTGGCGGACTGGGAGAGACCCAGTACTTC
>NA|TRBV10-3|NA|TRBJ1-1
CAIRDRLMNTEAFF
TGTGCCATCAGGGACAGACTCATGAACACTGAAGCTTTCTTT
>NA|TRBV9|TRBD1|TRBJ1-3
CASSVDRVGNTIYF
TGTGCCAGCAGCGTCGACAGGGTTGGAAACACCATATATTTT
>once|TRBV2|TRBD2|TRBJ2-5
CASSDGLAGGPYWETQYF
TGTGCCAGCAGTGACGGACTAGCGGGGGGGCCGTACTGGGAGACCCAGTACTTC
>once|TRBV29-1|TRBD2|TRBJ2-1
CSVEWGGNEQFF
TGCAGCGTTGAATGGGGGGGGAATGAGCAGTTCTTC
>few|TRBV5-1|NA|TRBJ1-4
CASSVGQGIREKLFF
TGCGCCAGCAGCGTAGGGCAGGGGATCCGTGAAAAACTGTTTTTT
>NA|TRBV5-1|TRBD1|TRBJ2-3
CASSLGTGGTDTQYF
TGCGCCAGCAGCTTAGGGACAGGGGGCACAGATACGCAGTATTTT
>once|TRBV3-1/TRBV3-2|TRBD2|TRBJ2-2
CASSLGLVANTGELFF
TGTGCCAGCAGCCTGGGACTAGTCGCGAACACCGGGGAGCTGTTTTTT
>NA|TRBV11-2|NA|TRBJ2-1
CASSFRGSYNEQFF
TGTGCCAGCAGCTTTCGAGGGTCCTACAATGAGCAGTTCTTC
>NA|TRBV7-8|NA|TRBJ2-5
CASSSEGVGGETQYF
TGTGCCAGCAGCAGCGAGGGCGTTGGTGGAGAGACCCAGTACTTC
>NA|TRBV6-6|NA|TRBJ2-3
CASSYPRGAATDTQYF
TGTGCCAGCAGTTACCCCAGGGGGGCGGCCACAGATACGCAGTATTTT
>NA|TRBV9|NA|TRBJ2-1
CASSVGGRDNEQFF
TGTGCCAGCAGCGTAGGTGGGCGCGACAATGAGCAGTTCTTC